This T cell receptor beta chain appears in the sequencing data of a study of graft-versus-host responses after intestinal transplantation. Points from the study as a whole: Allograft graft-versus-host to host-versus-graft clonal ratios ran high in patients with graft-donor T cell macrochimerism.

Sequencing was performed with immunoSEQ multiplex PCR; in TCRdb, only in-frame clones are kept and a portion is missing. Among roughly 20,000 clones listed, approximately 40% were seen once. Per the germline V gene, CDR1 is MNHNS and CDR2 is SASEGT. V was trimmed by 4 bases and J by 3 bases, leaving 13 bases between them. The CDR3 loop spans 14 amino acids. With around 200,000 irradiated, violet-dye-labeled stimulator cells, around 200,000 CFSE-labeled responder cells were plated. The rearrangement uses TRBV6-1 and TRBJ2-7; D remains ambiguous. Material: alloreactive CD8+ T cells from a mixed lymphocyte reaction culture, obtained before intestinal transplant. Subset indicated: CFSE-low proliferating T cells sorted from approximately 6-day pre-transplant mixed lymphocyte reaction (GvH or HvG direction). The source is a human patient who received an intestinal transplant. The CDR3 protein is CASSALHGYYEQYF. DNA for the CDR3: TGTGCCAGCAGTGCTCTCCACGGATACTACGAGCAGTACTTC.